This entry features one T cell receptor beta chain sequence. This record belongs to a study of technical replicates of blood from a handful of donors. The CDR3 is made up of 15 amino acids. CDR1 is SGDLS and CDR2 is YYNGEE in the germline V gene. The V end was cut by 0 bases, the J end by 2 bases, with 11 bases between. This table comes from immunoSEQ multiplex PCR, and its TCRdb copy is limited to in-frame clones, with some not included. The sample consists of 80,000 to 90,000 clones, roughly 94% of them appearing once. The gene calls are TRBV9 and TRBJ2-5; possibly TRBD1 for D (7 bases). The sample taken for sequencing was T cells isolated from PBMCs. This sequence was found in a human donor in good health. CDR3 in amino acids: CASSVVSGGQETQYF. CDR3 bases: TGTGCCAGCAGCGTAGTTTCAGGGGGGCAAGAGACCCAGTACTTC.